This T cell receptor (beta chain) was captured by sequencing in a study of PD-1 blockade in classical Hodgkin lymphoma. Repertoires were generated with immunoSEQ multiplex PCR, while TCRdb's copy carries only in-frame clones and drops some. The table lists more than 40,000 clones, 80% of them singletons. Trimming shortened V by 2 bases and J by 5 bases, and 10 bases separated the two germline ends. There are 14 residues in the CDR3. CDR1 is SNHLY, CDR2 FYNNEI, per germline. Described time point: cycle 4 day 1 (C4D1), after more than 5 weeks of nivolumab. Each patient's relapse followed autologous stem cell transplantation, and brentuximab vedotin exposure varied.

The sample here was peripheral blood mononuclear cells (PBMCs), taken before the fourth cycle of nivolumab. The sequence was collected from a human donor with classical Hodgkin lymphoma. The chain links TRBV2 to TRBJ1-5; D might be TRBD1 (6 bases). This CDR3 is CASSEWSGDQPQHF. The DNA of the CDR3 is TGTGCCAGCAGTGAATGGTCAGGGGATCAGCCCCAGCATTTT.